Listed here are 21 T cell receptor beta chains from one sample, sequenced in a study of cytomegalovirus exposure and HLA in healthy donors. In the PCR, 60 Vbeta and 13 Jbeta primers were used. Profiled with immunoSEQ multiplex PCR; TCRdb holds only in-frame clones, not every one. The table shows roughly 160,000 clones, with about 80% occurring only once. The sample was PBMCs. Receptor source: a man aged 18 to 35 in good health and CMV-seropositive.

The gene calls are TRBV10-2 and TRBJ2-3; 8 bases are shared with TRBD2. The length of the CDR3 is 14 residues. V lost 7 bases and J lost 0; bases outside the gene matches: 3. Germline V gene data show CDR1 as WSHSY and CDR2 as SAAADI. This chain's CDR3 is CASKPSGSTDTQYF. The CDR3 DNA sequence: TGCGCCAGCAAACCTAGCGGGAGCACAGATACGCAGTATTTT.

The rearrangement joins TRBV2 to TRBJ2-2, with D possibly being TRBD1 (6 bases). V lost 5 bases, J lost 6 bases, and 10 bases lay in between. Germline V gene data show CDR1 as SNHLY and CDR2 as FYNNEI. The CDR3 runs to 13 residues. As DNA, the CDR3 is TGTGCCAGCAGTTGGACAGTCCCCGGGGAGCTGTTTTTT. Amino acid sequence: CASSWTVPGELFF.

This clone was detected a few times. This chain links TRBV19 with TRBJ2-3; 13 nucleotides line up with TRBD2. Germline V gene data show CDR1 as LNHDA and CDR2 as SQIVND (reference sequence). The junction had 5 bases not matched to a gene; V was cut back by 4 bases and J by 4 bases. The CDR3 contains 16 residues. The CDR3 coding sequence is TGTGCCAGTAGTACGCGACTAGCGGGGGGTTCAGATACGCAGTATTTT. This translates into CASSTRLAGGSDTQYF. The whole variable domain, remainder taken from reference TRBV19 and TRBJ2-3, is DGGITQSPKYLFRKEGQNVTLSCEQNLNHDAMYWYRQDPGQGLRLIYYSQIVNDFQKGDIAEGYSVSREKKESFPLTVTSAQKNPTAFYLCASSTRLAGGSDTQYFGPGTRLTVL.

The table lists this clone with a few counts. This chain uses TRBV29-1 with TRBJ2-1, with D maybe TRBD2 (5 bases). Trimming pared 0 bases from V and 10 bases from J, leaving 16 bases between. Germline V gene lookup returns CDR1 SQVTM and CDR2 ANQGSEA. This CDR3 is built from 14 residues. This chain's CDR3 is CSVEDGASSGEQFF. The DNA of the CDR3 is TGCAGCGTTGAAGATGGTGCTAGCTCGGGCGAGCAGTTCTTC.

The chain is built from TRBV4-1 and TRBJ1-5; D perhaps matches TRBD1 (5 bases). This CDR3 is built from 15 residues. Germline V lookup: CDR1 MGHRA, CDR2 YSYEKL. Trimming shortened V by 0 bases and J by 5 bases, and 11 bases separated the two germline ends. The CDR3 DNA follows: TGCGCCAGCAGCCAAGAAATCAGGGCGGATCAGCCCCAGCATTTT. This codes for CASSQEIRADQPQHF.

The CDR3 coding sequence is TGTGCCAGCTTTGGACATCCAAACACAGATACGCAGTATTTT. The encoded protein is CASFGHPNTDTQYF. V usage is TRBV6-1 and J usage is TRBJ2-3; tentative D call: TRBD1 (5 bases). The CDR3 has 14 residues. The germline V gene encodes CDR1 MNHNS and CDR2 SASEGT. Trimming cost V 8 bases and J 2 bases, with 14 bases left between them.

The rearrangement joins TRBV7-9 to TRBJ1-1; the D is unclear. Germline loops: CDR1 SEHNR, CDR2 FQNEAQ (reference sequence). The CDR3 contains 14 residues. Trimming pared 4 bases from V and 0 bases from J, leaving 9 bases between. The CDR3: CASSSIILNTEAFF. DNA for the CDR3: TGTGCCAGCAGCTCTATAATATTGAACACTGAAGCTTTCTTT.

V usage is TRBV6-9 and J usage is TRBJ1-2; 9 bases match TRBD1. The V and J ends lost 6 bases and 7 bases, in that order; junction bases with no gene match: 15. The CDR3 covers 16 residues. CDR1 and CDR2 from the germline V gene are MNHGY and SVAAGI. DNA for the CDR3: TGTGCCAGCAGGCATAAGAGCGGGACAGGGTATACTGGCTACACCTTC. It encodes CASRHKSGTGYTGYTF.

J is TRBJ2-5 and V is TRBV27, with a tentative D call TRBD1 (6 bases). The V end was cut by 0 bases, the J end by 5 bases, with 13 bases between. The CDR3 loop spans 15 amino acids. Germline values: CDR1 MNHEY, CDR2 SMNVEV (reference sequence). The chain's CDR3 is CASSLSLGTTETQYF. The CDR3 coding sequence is TGTGCCAGCAGTTTATCTCTTGGGACAACGGAGACCCAGTACTTC.

The CDR3 DNA follows: TGTGCCAGCAGTGAATTTGGAGGGTTATATGGCTACACCTTC. Residues: CASSEFGGLYGYTF. The genes are TRBV6-1 and TRBJ1-2, with D uncertain. V was shortened by 2 bases and J by 5 bases, with 12 bases between the two germline ends. Germline V gene sequence: CDR1 MNHNS, CDR2 SASEGT. This CDR3 is 14 amino acids long.

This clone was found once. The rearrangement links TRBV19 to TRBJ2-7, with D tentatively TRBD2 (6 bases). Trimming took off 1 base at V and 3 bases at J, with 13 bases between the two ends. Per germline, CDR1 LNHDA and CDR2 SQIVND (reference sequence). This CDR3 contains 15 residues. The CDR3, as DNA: TGTGCCAGTAGTATAGGGAGGGCTAGCGTCTACGAGCAGTACTTC. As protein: CASSIGRASVYEQYF.

The CDR3 DNA reads as TGTGCCTGGAGCGTAGACAGGGGTAATCAGCCCCAGCATTTT. Translating it yields CAWSVDRGNQPQHF. J is TRBJ1-5 and V is TRBV30; 8 positions match TRBD1. CDR1 and CDR2 (germline): GTSNPN, SVGIG (reference sequence). The CDR3 has 14 amino acids. V shed 3 bases and J 4 bases; nucleotides not matched to a gene: 5.

DNA for the CDR3: TGTGCCAGCAGCTTAGAGATCAAGGGGGCGCAGAATGAGCAGTTCTTC. Protein sequence: CASSLEIKGAQNEQFF. This chain uses TRBV11-2 with TRBJ2-1; 7 nucleotides align to TRBD1. Germline V CDR1 and CDR2: SGHAT, FQNNGV. The CDR3 contains 16 residues. The V segment lost 0 bases and the J segment 7 bases; nucleotides outside the gene matches: 9. Based on the CDR3 plus reference TRBV11-2 and TRBJ2-1, the full variable domain is EAGVAQSPRYKIIEKRQSVAFWCNPISGHATLYWYQQILGQGPKLLIQFQNNGVVDDSQLPKDRFSAERLKGVDSTLKIQPAKLEDSAVYLCASSLEIKGAQNEQFFGPGTRLTVL.

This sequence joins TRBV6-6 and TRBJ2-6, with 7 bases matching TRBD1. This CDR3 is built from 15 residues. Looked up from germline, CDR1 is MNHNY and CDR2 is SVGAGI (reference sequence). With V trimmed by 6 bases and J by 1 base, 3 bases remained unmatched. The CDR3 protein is CASRPTGSGANVLTF. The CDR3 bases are TGTGCCAGCAGACCGACAGGGTCTGGGGCCAACGTCCTGACTTTC.

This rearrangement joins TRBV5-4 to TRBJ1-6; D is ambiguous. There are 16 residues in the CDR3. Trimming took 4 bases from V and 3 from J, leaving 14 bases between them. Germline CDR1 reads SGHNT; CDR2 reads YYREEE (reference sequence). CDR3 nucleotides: TGTGCCAGCAGCACCAAAACTGGAGGCTATAATTCACCCCTCCACTTT. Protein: CASSTKTGGYNSPLHF.

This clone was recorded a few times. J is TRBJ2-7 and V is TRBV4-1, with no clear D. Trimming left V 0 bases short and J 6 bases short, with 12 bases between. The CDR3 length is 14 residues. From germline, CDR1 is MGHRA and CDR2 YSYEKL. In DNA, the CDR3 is TGCGCCAGCAGCCAAGATTTCGCGCCTAGCGAGCAGTACTTC. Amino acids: CASSQDFAPSEQYF.

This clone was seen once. CDR3 in amino acids: CAWSVGGTYEQYF. Written as DNA, the CDR3 is TGTGCCTGGAGTGTAGGGGGTACCTACGAGCAGTACTTC. The chain combines TRBV30 with TRBJ2-7; perhaps TRBD1 as D (6 bases). CDR1 and CDR2 (germline): GTSNPN, SVGIG (reference sequence). Trimming pared 0 bases from V and 2 bases from J, leaving 8 bases between. The CDR3 length is 13 residues.

The CDR3 here is CASSADGHYNEQFF. CDR3 sequence (DNA): TGTGCCAGCAGCGCGGACGGACATTACAATGAGCAGTTCTTC. The chain uses TRBV5-4 and TRBJ2-1; TRBD1 might be the D (5 bases). This CDR3 has 14 amino acids. V lost 4 bases, J lost 4 bases, and 12 bases lay in between. Germline CDR1 and CDR2: SGHNT and YYREEE (reference sequence).

CDR3 protein: CASSQDRVGNTEAFF. Written as DNA, the CDR3 is TGTGCCAGCAGCCAAGACAGGGTCGGGAACACTGAAGCTTTCTTT. The chain carries TRBV4-2 and TRBJ1-1, with D perhaps matching TRBD1 (5 bases). The CDR3 runs 15 residues. Trimming stripped 0 bases from V and 1 base from J, with 9 bases between. Germline loops: CDR1 LGHNA, CDR2 YNFKEQ.

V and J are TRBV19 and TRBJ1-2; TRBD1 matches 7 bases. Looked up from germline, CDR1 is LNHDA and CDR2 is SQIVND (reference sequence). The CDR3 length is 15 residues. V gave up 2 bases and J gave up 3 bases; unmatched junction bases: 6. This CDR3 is CASSIRTGKDYGYTF. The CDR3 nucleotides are TGTGCCAGTAGTATAAGGACAGGCAAGGACTATGGCTACACCTTC.

CDR3 sequence: CSVRTGEQFF. Written as DNA, the CDR3 is TGCAGCGTTAGGACAGGCGAACAGTTCTTC. V usage is TRBV29-1 and J usage is TRBJ2-1; 7 bases fit TRBD1. V shed 5 bases, J shed 13 bases, and the junction held 5 bases outside the gene matches. The CDR3 covers 10 residues. The V gene's germline CDR1 is SQVTM and CDR2 ANQGSEA.